These 15 T cell receptor beta chains came from one sample sequenced in a study of T cell repertoires in cytomegalovirus infection. Via MiXCR, TCRdb re-called the reads, giving one row per CDR3 protein. Of more than 350,000 distinct CDR3 sequences detected, 25% to 40% appear once; the ten largest clones hold approximately 15%. Sequences were obtained from PBMCs. These receptors were taken from a human donor in good health (CMV status not recorded). Some clones in this sample may be carry-over from other donors' samples.

Ten or more counts support this clonotype. V and J are TRBV11-2 and TRBJ1-1; D ambiguous. The ends were cut back, 5 bases at V and 2 bases at J, with 9 bases in the middle. CDR1 SGHAT and CDR2 FQNNGV come from the germline V gene. The CDR3 has 13 amino acids. The CDR3 DNA follows: TGTGCCAGCAGCCCCCTTCGTAACACTGAAGCTTTCTTT. It codes for CASSPLRNTEAFF.

This chain uses TRBV27 with TRBJ2-5, with 7 bases identical to TRBD2. This CDR3 has 15 amino acids. Germline CDR1 MNHEY, CDR2 SMNVEV (reference sequence). V lost 6 bases, J lost 1 base, and 8 bases stayed unmatched. CDR3 in amino acids: CASRGAGSFQETQYF. CDR3 nucleotide sequence: TGTGCCAGCAGGGGAGCGGGGAGCTTCCAAGAGACCCAGTACTTC.

The chain recombines TRBV6-6 with TRBJ2-2; either TRBD1 or TRBD2 may supply D (5 bases each). Germline values: CDR1 MNHNY, CDR2 SVGAGI (reference sequence). Deletions cut 7 bases from V and 4 bases from J, with 19 bases between. The CDR3 spans 16 residues. CDR3 DNA: TGTGCCAGCACTCAACCGGGGCGCGGGTCCACCGGGGAGCTGTTTTTT. It translates to CASTQPGRGSTGELFF.

V is TRBV2 and J is TRBJ1-1; perhaps TRBD1 as D (5 bases). Germline V lookup: CDR1 SNHLY, CDR2 FYNNEI. CDR3 length equals 15 residues. V was clipped by 6 bases and J by 5 bases, with 19 bases between them. The CDR3 spells CASRGAGATGTEAFF. The CDR3 nucleotides read TGTGCCAGCAGGGGAGCCGGGGCAACGGGAACTGAAGCTTTCTTT.

This clonotype was detected many times. J is TRBJ2-1 and V is TRBV7-2, with TRBD1 matching over 7 bases. The germline gives CDR1 SGHTA, CDR2 FQGNSA. The CDR3 contains 15 residues. V trimming: 3 bases; J trimming: 1 base; junction bases outside the gene matches: 3. CDR3 in DNA: TGTGCCAGCAGCTTCGCAGGGGGTTCCTACAATGAGCAGTTCTTC. Its protein product is CASSFAGGSYNEQFF.

In its sample, this clonotype was seen a few times. The V call is TRBV23-1, the J call TRBJ2-1, with D perhaps assigned TRBD1 or TRBD2 (5 bases each). TRBV23-1 is reported as an ORF; its role is uncertain. The CDR3 consists of 13 residues. The germline V and J ends were trimmed by 6 bases and 12 bases, with 18 bases remaining between them. The chain's CDR3 is CASSRLGPRGQFF. CDR3 sequence (DNA): TGCGCCAGCAGCCGGTTGGGACCCCGGGGGCAGTTCTTC.

The CDR3 sequence is CASGLVLSRTPPQETQYF. CDR3 coding DNA: TGTGCTAGTGGTTTGGTACTAAGTAGGACGCCTCCCCAAGAGACCCAGTACTTC. The chain links TRBV12-5 to TRBJ2-5; D uncertain. The V end was cut by 0 bases, the J end by 1 base, with 18 bases between. Germline lookup yields CDR1 LGHNT and CDR2 FRNRAP. The CDR3 consists of 18 residues.

The chain employs TRBV25-1 and TRBJ2-2, with D perhaps TRBD2 (5 bases). The CDR3 has 14 amino acids. The V end was cut by 6 bases, the J end by 0 bases, with 8 bases between. Per germline, CDR1 MGHDK and CDR2 SYGVNS. CDR3 protein: CASRRGSNTGELFF. In nucleotides, the CDR3 is TGTGCCAGCAGACGGGGTTCGAACACCGGGGAGCTGTTTTTT.

The chain is built from TRBV2 and TRBJ1-2; D is ambiguous. CDR1 is SNHLY, CDR2 FYNNEI, per germline. The CDR3 spans 16 residues. Deletions cut 5 bases from V and 0 bases from J, with 16 bases between. The CDR3, as DNA: TGTGCCAGCAGTCGTACATCGGAAGGCGCTAACTATGGCTACACCTTC. Encoded protein: CASSRTSEGANYGYTF.

Comments on this clonotype: This sequence may be a read error, since a much larger clone differs from it by one base. Given the absence of the conserved phenylalanine or tryptophan at the CDR3 end, a read error is likely. The chain employs TRBV7-8 and TRBJ2-5, with TRBD1 matching over 7 bases. The CDR3 runs to 15 residues. Looked up from germline, CDR1 is SGHVS and CDR2 is FQNEAQ. The ends lost 5 bases at V and 5 bases at J; junction bases unmatched: 11. For the CDR3, the DNA is TGTGCCAGCAGCCAAAGGACAGGACCCTTCGAGACCCAGTACTTA. Translating it yields CASSQRTGPFETQYL.

This clonotype has only a few counts. The chain employs TRBV20-1 and TRBJ1-4; possibly TRBD1 for D (6 bases). This CDR3 comprises 14 residues. CDR1 and CDR2 from the germline V gene are DFQATT and SNEGSKA (reference sequence). Trimming stripped 6 bases from V and 5 bases from J, with 16 bases between. The CDR3 loop reads CSASSGQLNEKLFF. CDR3 bases: TGCAGTGCCTCCTCAGGACAGTTGAATGAAAAACTGTTTTTT.

The rearrangement joins TRBV5-1 to TRBJ2-5; D not certain. Germline CDR1 and CDR2: SGHRS and YFSETQ. The CDR3 extends over 12 amino acids. The V gene lost 2 bases and the J gene lost 5 bases, with 7 bases spanning the gap. CDR3 nucleotide sequence: TGCGCCAGCAGCTTAGGTGACGAGACCCAGTACTTC. Translating gives CASSLGDETQYF.

The chain couples TRBV19 to TRBJ2-7, with 7 bases that match TRBD1. The V segment lost 5 bases and the J segment 5 bases; nucleotides outside the gene matches: 6. The germline V gene encodes CDR1 LNHDA and CDR2 SQIVND (reference sequence). This CDR3 has 13 amino acids. CDR3 residues: CASSSRTGNEQYF. CDR3 nucleotide sequence: TGTGCCAGTAGTTCTCGGACAGGAAACGAGCAGTACTTC.

This clonotype was found once. This chain joins TRBV6-2 or TRBV6-3 and TRBJ2-7, with TRBD1 matching 8 bases. This CDR3 has 17 amino acids. In germline, CDR1 is MNHEY, CDR2 SVGEGT. V shed 0 bases and J 0 bases; nucleotides not matched to a gene: 7. The CDR3 DNA is TGTGCCAGCAGTTACTCCCGCGACAGGGGTCTCTCCTACGAGCAGTACTTC. This translates into CASSYSRDRGLSYEQYF.

This clonotype was picked up a small number of times. The gene calls are TRBV30 and TRBJ2-1; no clear D. The germline gives CDR1 GTSNPN, CDR2 SVGIG (reference sequence). The CDR3 runs 10 residues. Between the trimmed V and J ends, which lost 3 bases and 10 bases, there was a span of 7 bases. In DNA form, the CDR3 reads TGTGCCTGGAGGCTAGGCGAGCAGTTCTTC. Residues: CAWRLGEQFF.